What follows are 13 T cell receptor beta chains derived from one specimen sequenced in a study of blood T cell repertoires in COVID-19. The table came from immunoSEQ multiplex PCR; TCRdb's copy has only in-frame clones and leaves some out. Of some 250,000 clones listed, approximately 83% were seen once; the top ten hold 3%. Material for sequencing was peripheral blood. These TCRs come from a woman under 40 who had recovered from COVID-19.

The gene calls are TRBV7-9 and TRBJ1-2; the match to TRBD1 covers 12 bases. V lost 4 bases to trimming and J lost 5 bases; unmatched junction nucleotides: 8. The CDR3 totals 16 residues. Germline V CDR1 and CDR2: SEHNR, FQNEAQ (reference sequence). DNA of the CDR3: TGTGCCAGCAGCTCCGGGACAGGGGGCGTAGGGTATGGCTACACCTTC. Translating gives CASSSGTGGVGYGYTF.

This sequence joins TRBV11-2 and TRBJ2-1, with D maybe TRBD2 (6 bases). CDR1 and CDR2 (germline): SGHAT, FQNNGV. Trimming left V 0 bases short and J 7 bases short, with 10 bases between. This CDR3 is 14 amino acids long. CDR3 amino acids: CASSLEWAGNEQFF. The CDR3 DNA reads as TGTGCCAGCAGCTTAGAGTGGGCGGGGAATGAGCAGTTCTTC.

CDR3 DNA: TGTGCCAGCCCTGGGACAGTTGCGCCCCAGCATTTT. Its protein product is CASPGTVAPQHF. The V and J genes are TRBV19 and TRBJ1-5, with 7 bases matching TRBD1. Germline V gene lookup returns CDR1 LNHDA and CDR2 SQIVND (reference sequence). V lost 9 bases to trimming and J lost 9 bases; unmatched junction nucleotides: 8. The CDR3 is 12 residues long.

The rearrangement joins TRBV18 to TRBJ1-5, with 10 nucleotides matching TRBD1. The J segment lost 3 bases and the V segment lost 3 bases, leaving 2 bases of the junction unmatched. CDR1 and CDR2 from the germline V gene are KGHSH and LQKENI. The CDR3 has 15 residues. DNA of the CDR3: TGTGCCAGCTCACCGGGACAGGGGAACAATCAGCCCCAGCATTTT. This codes for CASSPGQGNNQPQHF.

The genes are TRBV29-1 and TRBJ2-1; D unresolved. V lost 6 bases and J 6 bases, leaving 18 bases between the germline ends. The CDR3 is 14 residues long. The germline gives CDR1 SQVTM, CDR2 ANQGSEA. CDR3 in amino acids: CSVRLASNPNEQFF. CDR3 DNA sequence: TGCAGCGTCCGCCTGGCTAGTAACCCCAATGAGCAGTTCTTC.

CDR3 sequence: CASSPQSLAGAYTGELFF. The CDR3 nucleotides read TGTGCCAGCTCACCACAGTCACTAGCGGGGGCGTACACCGGGGAGCTGTTTTTT. V and J are TRBV18 and TRBJ2-2; 11 bases line up with TRBD2. The CDR3 covers 18 residues. V lost 1 base, J lost 3 bases, and 7 bases stayed unmatched. CDR1 is KGHSH and CDR2 is LQKENI in the germline V gene.

The gene calls are TRBV7-2 and TRBJ1-1, with 7 bases identical to TRBD1. J lost 4 bases, V lost 3 bases, and 5 bases had no gene match. The CDR3 is made up of 14 amino acids. The V gene's germline CDR1 is SGHTA and CDR2 FQGNSA. CDR3 in DNA: TGTGCCAGCAGCTTCCAGGGGGTTGGCACTGAAGCTTTCTTT. Translated: CASSFQGVGTEAFF.

The rearrangement links TRBV11-1 to TRBJ2-1, with a tentative D call TRBD2 (5 bases). The CDR3 runs to 14 residues. Trimming left V 5 bases short and J 9 bases short, with 17 bases between. CDR1 and CDR2 from the germline V gene are SGHAT and FQDESV (reference sequence). For the CDR3, the DNA is TGTGCCAGCAGCACTAGGCGTACTGAGGGTGAGCAGTTCTTC. Encoded protein: CASSTRRTEGEQFF.

This chain joins TRBV7-9 and TRBJ2-1; 7 positions agree with TRBD1. After removal of 7 bases from V and 4 bases from J, the junction contained 10 bases not matched to a gene. The germline gives CDR1 SEHNR, CDR2 FQNEAQ (reference sequence). The CDR3 consists of 15 residues. CDR3: CASTFHRGSYNEQFF. In DNA, the CDR3 is TGTGCCAGCACCTTCCACAGGGGCTCTTACAATGAGCAGTTCTTC.

The DNA of the CDR3 is TGTGCCAGCAGGCCCTCAGGAGCGGAGATCACAGATACGCAGTATTTT. Protein: CASRPSGAEITDTQYF. The V gene is TRBV2, the J gene TRBJ2-3; D might be TRBD2 (5 bases). With 6 bases removed from V and 2 bases from J, the gap between germline ends came to 18 bases. From germline, CDR1 is SNHLY and CDR2 FYNNEI. The CDR3 consists of 16 residues.

The chain combines TRBV9 with TRBJ2-1, with no clear D. The CDR3 runs to 15 residues. V was clipped by 1 base and J by 7 bases, with 15 bases between them. In germline, CDR1 is SGDLS, CDR2 YYNGEE. CDR3: CASSVSVVTRNEQFF. Here the CDR3 DNA reads TGTGCCAGCAGCGTAAGCGTGGTCACCCGGAATGAGCAGTTCTTC.

The chain couples TRBV6-5 to TRBJ1-3, with no clear D. There are 13 residues in the CDR3. The germline V gene has CDR1 MNHEY and CDR2 SVGAGI. V was trimmed by 7 bases and J by 2 bases, leaving 9 bases between them. CDR3 coding DNA: TGTGCCAGCATCTCTCCTGCTGGAAACACCATATATTTT. This encodes CASISPAGNTIYF.

The chain uses TRBV7-9 and TRBJ2-7, with 10 positions matching TRBD1. CDR1 is SEHNR, CDR2 FQNEAQ, per germline (reference sequence). The CDR3 covers 13 residues. V lost 5 bases and J lost 3; bases outside the gene matches: 1. CDR3 bases: TGTGCCAGCAGCGACAGGGGGCTCTACGAGCAGTACTTC. Protein product: CASSDRGLYEQYF.